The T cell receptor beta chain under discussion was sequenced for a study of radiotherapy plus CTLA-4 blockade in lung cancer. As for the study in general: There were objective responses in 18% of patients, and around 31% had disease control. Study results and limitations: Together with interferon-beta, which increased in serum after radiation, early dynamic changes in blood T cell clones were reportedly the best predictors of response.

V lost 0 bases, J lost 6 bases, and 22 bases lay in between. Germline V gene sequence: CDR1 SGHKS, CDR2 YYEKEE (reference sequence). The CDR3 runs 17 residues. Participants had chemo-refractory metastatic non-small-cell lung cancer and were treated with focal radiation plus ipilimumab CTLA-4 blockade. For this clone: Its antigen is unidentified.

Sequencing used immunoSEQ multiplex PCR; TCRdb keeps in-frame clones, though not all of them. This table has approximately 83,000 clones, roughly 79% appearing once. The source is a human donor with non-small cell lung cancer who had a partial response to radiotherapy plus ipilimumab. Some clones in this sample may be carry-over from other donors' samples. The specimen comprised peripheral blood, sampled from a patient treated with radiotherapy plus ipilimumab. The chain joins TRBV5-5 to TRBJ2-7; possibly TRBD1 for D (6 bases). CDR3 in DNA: TGTGCCAGCAGCTTGGCCTTGGCAGGGGTCTCGTTGGGCGAGCAGTACTTC. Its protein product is CASSLALAGVSLGEQYF.